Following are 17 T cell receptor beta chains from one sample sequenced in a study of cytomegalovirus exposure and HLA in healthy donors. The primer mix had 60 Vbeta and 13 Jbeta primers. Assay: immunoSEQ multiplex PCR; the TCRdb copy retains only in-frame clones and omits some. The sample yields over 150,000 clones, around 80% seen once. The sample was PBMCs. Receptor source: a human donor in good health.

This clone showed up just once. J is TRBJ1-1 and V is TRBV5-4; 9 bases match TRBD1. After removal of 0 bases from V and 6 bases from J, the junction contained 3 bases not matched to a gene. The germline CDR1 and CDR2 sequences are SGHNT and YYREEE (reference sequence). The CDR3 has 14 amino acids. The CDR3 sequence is CASSLGQGGAEAFF. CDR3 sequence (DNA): TGTGCCAGCAGCTTGGGACAGGGGGGCGCTGAAGCTTTCTTT.

The CDR3 DNA reads as TGTGCCAGCAGTGAAGGGGCAGGGATCTTTCCAGCTTTCTTT. The encoded protein is CASSEGAGIFPAFF. The chain couples TRBV2 to TRBJ1-1; D possibly corresponds to TRBD1 (5 bases). Germline CDR1 reads SNHLY; CDR2 reads FYNNEI. The CDR3 spans 14 residues. V was clipped by 1 base and J by 10 bases, with 16 bases between them. Together with reference TRBV2 and TRBJ1-1, the CDR3 gives the full variable domain: EPEVTQTPSHQVTQMGQEVILRCVPISNHLYFYWYRQILGQKVEFLVSFYNNEISEKSEIFDDQFSVERPDGSNFTLKIRSTKLEDSAMYFCASSEGAGIFPAFFGQGTRLTVV.

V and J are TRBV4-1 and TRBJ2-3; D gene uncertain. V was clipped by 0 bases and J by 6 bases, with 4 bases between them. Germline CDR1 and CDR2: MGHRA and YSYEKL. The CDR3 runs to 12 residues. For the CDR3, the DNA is TGCGCCAGCAGCCAAGATAGCGATACGCAGTATTTT. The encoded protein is CASSQDSDTQYF.

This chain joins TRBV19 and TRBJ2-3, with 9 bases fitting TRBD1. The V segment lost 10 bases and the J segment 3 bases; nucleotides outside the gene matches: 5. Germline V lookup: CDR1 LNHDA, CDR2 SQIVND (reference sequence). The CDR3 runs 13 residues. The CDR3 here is CAIRDRETDTQYF. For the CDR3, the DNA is TGTGCCATCCGGGACAGGGAGACAGATACGCAGTATTTT.

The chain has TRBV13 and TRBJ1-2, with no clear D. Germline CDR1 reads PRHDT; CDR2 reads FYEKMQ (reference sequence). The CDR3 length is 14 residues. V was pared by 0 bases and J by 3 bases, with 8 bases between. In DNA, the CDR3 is TGTGCCAGCAGCTTAGGCTCCTCGTACTATGGCTACACCTTC. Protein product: CASSLGSSYYGYTF.

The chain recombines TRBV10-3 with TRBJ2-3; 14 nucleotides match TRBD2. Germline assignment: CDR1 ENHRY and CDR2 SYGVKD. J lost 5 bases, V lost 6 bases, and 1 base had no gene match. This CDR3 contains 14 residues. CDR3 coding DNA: TGTGCCATCAGCGGACTAGCGGGGGGAGATACGCAGTATTTT. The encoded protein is CAISGLAGGDTQYF.

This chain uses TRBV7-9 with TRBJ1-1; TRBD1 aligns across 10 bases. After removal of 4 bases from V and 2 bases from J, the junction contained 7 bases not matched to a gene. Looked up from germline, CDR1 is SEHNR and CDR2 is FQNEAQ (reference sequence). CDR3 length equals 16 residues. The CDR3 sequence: CASSSSGTGVNTEAFF. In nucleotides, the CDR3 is TGTGCCAGCAGCTCATCCGGGACAGGGGTAAACACTGAAGCTTTCTTT.

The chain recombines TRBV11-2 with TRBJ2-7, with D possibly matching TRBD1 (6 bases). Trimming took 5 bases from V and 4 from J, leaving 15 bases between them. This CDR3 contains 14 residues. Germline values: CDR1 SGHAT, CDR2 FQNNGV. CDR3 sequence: CASSPDRRNYEQYF. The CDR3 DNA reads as TGTGCCAGCAGCCCCGACAGGAGAAATTACGAGCAGTACTTC.

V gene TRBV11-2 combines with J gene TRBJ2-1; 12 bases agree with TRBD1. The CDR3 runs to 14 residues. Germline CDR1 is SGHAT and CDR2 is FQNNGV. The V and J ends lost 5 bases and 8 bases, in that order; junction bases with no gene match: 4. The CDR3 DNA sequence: TGTGCCAGCAGCCGGGACAGGGGGCAGGATGAGCAGTTCTTC. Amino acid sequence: CASSRDRGQDEQFF. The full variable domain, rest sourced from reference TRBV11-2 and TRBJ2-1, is EAGVAQSPRYKIIEKRQSVAFWCNPISGHATLYWYQQILGQGPKLLIQFQNNGVVDDSQLPKDRFSAERLKGVDSTLKIQPAKLEDSAVYLCASSRDRGQDEQFFGPGTRLTVL.

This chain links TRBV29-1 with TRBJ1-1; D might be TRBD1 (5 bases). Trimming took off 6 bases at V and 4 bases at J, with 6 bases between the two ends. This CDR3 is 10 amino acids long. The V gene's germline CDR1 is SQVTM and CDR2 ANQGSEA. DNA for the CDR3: TGCAGCGTCGACAGCACTGAAGCTTTCTTT. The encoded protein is CSVDSTEAFF.

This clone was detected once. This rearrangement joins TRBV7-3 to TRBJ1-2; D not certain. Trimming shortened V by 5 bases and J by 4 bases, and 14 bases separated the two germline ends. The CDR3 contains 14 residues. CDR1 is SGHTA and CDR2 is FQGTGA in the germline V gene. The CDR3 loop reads CASSPKQEIYGYTF. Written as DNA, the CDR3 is TGTGCCAGCAGCCCCAAGCAAGAGATCTATGGCTACACCTTC.

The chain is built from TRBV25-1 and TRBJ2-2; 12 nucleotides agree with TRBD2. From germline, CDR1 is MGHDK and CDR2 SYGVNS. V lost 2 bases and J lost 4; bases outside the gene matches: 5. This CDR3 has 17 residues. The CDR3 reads CASSELAGGPGTGELFF. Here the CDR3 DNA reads TGTGCCAGCAGTGAACTAGCGGGGGGGCCGGGCACCGGGGAGCTGTTTTTT.

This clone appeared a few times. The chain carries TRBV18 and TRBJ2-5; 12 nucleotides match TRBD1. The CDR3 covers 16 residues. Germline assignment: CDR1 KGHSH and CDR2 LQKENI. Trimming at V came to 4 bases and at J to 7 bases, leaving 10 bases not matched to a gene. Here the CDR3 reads CASSQLQGTGGRTQYF. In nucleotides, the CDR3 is TGTGCCAGCTCACAGCTTCAAGGGACAGGGGGCCGGACCCAGTACTTC. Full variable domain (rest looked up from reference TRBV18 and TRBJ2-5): NAGVMQNPRHLVRRRGQEARLRCSPMKGHSHVYWYRQLPEEGLKFMVYLQKENIIDESGMPKERFSAEFPKEGPSILRIQQVVRGDSAAYFCASSQLQGTGGRTQYFGPGTRLLVL.

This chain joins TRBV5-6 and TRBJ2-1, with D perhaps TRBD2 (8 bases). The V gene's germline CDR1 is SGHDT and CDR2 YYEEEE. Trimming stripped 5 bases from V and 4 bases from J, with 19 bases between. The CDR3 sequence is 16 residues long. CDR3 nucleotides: TGTGCCAGCAGTCAGGGGGTCAGCGGGGGATACAATGAGCAGTTCTTC. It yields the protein CASSQGVSGGYNEQFF.

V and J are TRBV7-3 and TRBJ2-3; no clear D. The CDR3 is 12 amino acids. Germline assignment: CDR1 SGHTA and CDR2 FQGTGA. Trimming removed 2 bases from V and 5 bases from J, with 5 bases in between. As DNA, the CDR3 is TGTGCCAGCAGCTTATTCGGAGATACGCAGTATTTT. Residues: CASSLFGDTQYF.

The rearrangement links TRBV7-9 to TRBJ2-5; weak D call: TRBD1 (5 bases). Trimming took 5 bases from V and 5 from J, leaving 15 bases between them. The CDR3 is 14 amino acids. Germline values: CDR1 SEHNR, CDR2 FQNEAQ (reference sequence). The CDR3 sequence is CASSLVVGRETQYF. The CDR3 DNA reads TGTGCCAGCAGCCTCGTGGTGGGGCGGGAGACCCAGTACTTC.

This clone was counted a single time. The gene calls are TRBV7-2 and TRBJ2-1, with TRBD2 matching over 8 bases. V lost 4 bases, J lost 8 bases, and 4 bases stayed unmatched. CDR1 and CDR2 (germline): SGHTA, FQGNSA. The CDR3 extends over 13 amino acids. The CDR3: CASSWTSMYEQFF. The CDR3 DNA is TGTGCCAGCAGCTGGACTAGCATGTATGAGCAGTTCTTC.